The clone carrying this T cell receptor (beta chain) has a handful of counts. Its cognate antigen is unknown. TCRbeta library preparation incorporated unique molecular identifiers. TCRdb fed the PCR reads into MiXCR, producing one record per CDR3 protein. Of hundreds of thousands of distinct CDR3 sequences listed, around 13% are singletons. This sample was included in a study of T-cell reconstitution after alpha-beta-depleted transplantation in children. Trimming took 5 bases from V and 5 from J; bases not matched to a gene: 10. The CDR3 totals 15 residues. Germline V gene lookup returns CDR1 SEHNR and CDR2 FQNEAQ (reference sequence). General study points: At around two months after transplant, the alpha-beta T cells were reportedly derived from several hundred expanded clones that came from non-depleted graft cells. The main origin of T-cell counts and diversity one year after transplant was newly produced T cells.

This specimen was PBMCs, taken before TCRalphabeta/CD19-depleted stem cell transplant. The genes are TRBV7-9 and TRBJ1-2; 8 bases line up with TRBD1. The clonotype comes from a girl aged 2 to 9 with congenital amegakaryocytic thrombocytopenia, due to receive a stem cell transplant. The CDR3 loop reads CASSLLGQGGYGYTF. The CDR3 DNA reads as TGTGCCAGCAGCCTCCTCGGACAGGGAGGTTATGGCTACACCTTC.